Listed below are T cell receptor beta chains from one sample, sequenced in a study of blood T cell repertoires in COVID-19. The protocol was immunoSEQ multiplex PCR, while the TCRdb copy is restricted to in-frame clones and leaves out a portion. The top ten clones hold less than 15% of a sample with over 250,000 clones, roughly 85% of them seen once. The sample consisted of peripheral blood. These receptors all stem from a human donor in a cohort sampled during active COVID-19. Each CDR3 is given with its conserved first and last residue. The order of the fields is V gene, clone size, J gene, D gene, CDR3 protein, CDR3 DNA. The D gene is left open where the match is weak. Clone size is given for some rows only: seen once, a few or many times, or a class if the clone is expanded.

>TRBV6-6|NA|TRBJ2-2|TRBD2
CASSPTSGSPGELFF
TGTGCCAGCAGCCCGACTAGCGGGAGCCCCGGGGAGCTGTTTTTT
>TRBV10-1|NA|TRBJ1-1|NA
CASSDRAVATEAFF
TGCGCCAGCAGTGATCGTGCCGTGGCCACTGAAGCTTTCTTT
>TRBV18|NA|TRBJ2-1|TRBD2
CASSQGTSGRSSYNEQFF
TGTGCCAGCTCACAGGGGACTAGCGGGAGGAGCTCCTACAATGAGCAGTTCTTC
>TRBV7-9|NA|TRBJ1-1|NA
CASSPDRLNTEAFF
TGTGCCAGCAGCCCGGACAGACTGAACACTGAAGCTTTCTTT
>TRBV4-1|NA|TRBJ1-5|NA
CASSRNADSTGPSNQPQHF
TGCGCCAGCAGCCGGAACGCCGACTCGACAGGACCTAGCAATCAGCCCCAGCATTTT
>TRBV5-8|NA|TRBJ2-3|TRBD1
CASSLAATGGYTDTQYF
TGTGCCAGCAGCTTGGCCGCGACAGGGGGGTACACAGATACGCAGTATTTT
>TRBV21-1|NA|TRBJ2-2|NA
CASSKAQARELQGRTGELFF
TGTGCCAGCAGCAAGGCGCAGGCCCGTGAACTGCAAGGCCGCACCGGGGAGCTGTTTTTT
>TRBV28|NA|TRBJ2-7|NA
CASSPISVPDSRSYEQYF
TGTGCCAGCAGTCCGATATCTGTCCCGGACAGCCGATCCTACGAGCAGTACTTC
>TRBV3-1/TRBV3-2|NA|TRBJ1-2|NA
CASSQESVGYTF
TGTGCCAGCAGCCAAGAATCGGTGGGCTACACCTTC
>TRBV7-9|NA|TRBJ2-7|NA
CASSPHNRVYEQYF
TGTGCCAGCAGCCCACATAACAGGGTGTACGAGCAGTACTTC
>TRBV27|NA|TRBJ1-6|NA
CASSPAGTVNSPLHF
TGTGCCAGCAGTCCCGCGGGGACGGTAAATTCACCCCTCCACTTT
>TRBV30|NA|TRBJ1-5|NA
CAWSAQTGQPQHF
TGTGCCTGGAGTGCCCAAACAGGACAGCCCCAGCATTTT
>TRBV27|once|TRBJ1-2|TRBD1
CASSLGTGGRGGYTF
TGTGCCAGCAGTTTAGGGACAGGGGGAAGGGGCGGCTACACCTTC
>TRBV19|NA|TRBJ2-6|NA
CASSRDTGANVLTF
TGTGCCAGTAGCAGGGATACTGGGGCCAACGTCCTGACTTTC
>TRBV6-1|NA|TRBJ2-5|NA
CASTEGYRGSQETQYF
TGTGCCAGCACTGAGGGCTACCGAGGGAGCCAAGAGACCCAGTACTTC
>TRBV28|NA|TRBJ1-1|NA
CASSVQPGGEAFF
TGTGCCAGCAGTGTCCAGCCGGGAGGTGAAGCTTTCTTT
>TRBV7-2|once|TRBJ2-3|NA
CASSFAETDTQYF
TGTGCCAGCAGCTTTGCGGAGACAGATACGCAGTATTTT
>TRBV5-1|NA|TRBJ2-1|NA
CASRRQVSGYNEQFF
TGCGCCAGCAGACGCCAAGTTTCAGGATACAATGAGCAGTTCTTC
>TRBV20-1|NA|TRBJ2-7|TRBD1
CSASRAGGSYEQYF
TGCAGTGCTAGTCGAGCAGGGGGATCCTACGAGCAGTACTTC
>TRBV5-5|NA|TRBJ2-5|NA
CASSLFRGAGETQYF
TGTGCCAGCAGCTTGTTCCGGGGGGCGGGAGAGACCCAGTACTTC
>TRBV7-2|NA|TRBJ2-3|NA
CASSLARLEPQYF
TGTGCCAGCAGCTTAGCGCGTCTAGAGCCGCAGTATTTT
>TRBV6-5|NA|TRBJ1-4|NA
CASSYRVRGTNEKLFF
TGTGCCAGCAGTTACAGGGTCAGGGGTACGAATGAAAAACTGTTTTTT
>TRBV18|NA|TRBJ1-5|TRBD1
CASSLRQGGNQPQHF
TGTGCCAGCTCACTTAGACAGGGCGGCAATCAGCCCCAGCATTTT
>TRBV20-1|NA|TRBJ2-1|NA
CSASGGGNEQFF
TGCAGTGCTAGTGGGGGAGGAAATGAGCAGTTCTTC
>TRBV19|NA|TRBJ1-2|TRBD1
CASNDGGQTANYGYTF
TGTGCCAGTAACGATGGGGGACAGACCGCTAACTATGGCTACACCTTC
>TRBV4-3|NA|TRBJ2-5|NA
CASSQGLGGPRYQETQYF
TGCGCCAGCAGCCAAGGACTAGGCGGGCCGAGGTACCAAGAGACCCAGTACTTC
>TRBV4-1|NA|TRBJ2-5|TRBD2
CASSQDVAGRGGETQYF
TGCGCCAGCAGCCAAGATGTAGCGGGCCGGGGTGGAGAGACCCAGTACTTC
>TRBV7-2|NA|TRBJ2-3|TRBD2
CASSPVAGGTDTQYF
TGTGCCAGCAGCCCTGTAGCGGGAGGAACAGATACGCAGTATTTT
>TRBV29-1|NA|TRBJ2-2|TRBD2
CSVRTGTKHTGELFF
TGCAGCGTGAGAACCGGGACTAAACACACCGGGGAGCTGTTTTTT
>TRBV4-1|NA|TRBJ1-2|TRBD1
CASSHTGGINYGYTF
TGCGCCAGCAGCCACACAGGGGGGATCAACTATGGCTACACCTTC
>TRBV7-9|NA|TRBJ2-5|TRBD1
CASSSGDRGRGETQYF
TGTGCCAGCAGCTCGGGGGACAGGGGGCGAGGAGAGACCCAGTACTTC
>TRBV2|NA|TRBJ2-1|TRBD1
CASSRTGVTYNEQFF
TGTGCCAGCAGTCGGACAGGGGTAACCTACAATGAGCAGTTCTTC
>TRBV5-1|few|TRBJ2-1|NA
CASSLAAANNEQFF
TGCGCCAGCAGCTTGGCGGCGGCCAACAATGAGCAGTTCTTC
>TRBV7-7|NA|TRBJ2-1|TRBD2
CASSLASGGYNEQFF
TGTGCCAGCAGCTTAGCTAGCGGGGGCTACAATGAGCAGTTCTTC
>TRBV5-1|NA|TRBJ2-7|TRBD2
CASSFGGTSRSYEQYF
TGCGCCAGCAGCTTCGGAGGGACTAGCAGAAGCTACGAGCAGTACTTC
>TRBV2|NA|TRBJ2-7|TRBD2
CASSEARVTGGFSPYEQYF
TGTGCCAGCAGTGAAGCACGCGTGACGGGAGGGTTCTCTCCCTACGAGCAGTACTTC
>TRBV18|NA|TRBJ2-2|TRBD2
CASSQSSGSFGELFF
TGTGCCAGCTCACAGTCTAGCGGGAGTTTCGGGGAGCTGTTTTTT
>TRBV10-3|NA|TRBJ1-5|NA
CAISAGGSNQPQHF
TGTGCCATCAGTGCAGGAGGGAGCAATCAGCCCCAGCATTTT
>TRBV14|NA|TRBJ2-7|TRBD1
CASSPGQGYEQYF
TGTGCCAGCAGCCCGGGACAGGGGTACGAGCAGTACTTC
>TRBV6-2/TRBV6-3|NA|TRBJ2-4|TRBD2
CASSLTSGSPKNIQYF
TGTGCCAGCAGTTTAACTAGCGGGAGCCCCAAAAACATTCAGTACTTC
>TRBV10-2|NA|TRBJ2-1|NA
CASSEGSSGNEQFF
TGCGCCAGCAGTGAGGGATCGTCCGGGAATGAGCAGTTCTTC
>TRBV19|NA|TRBJ1-5|TRBD1
CASKGQFNQPQHF
TGTGCCAGTAAGGGACAGTTCAATCAGCCCCAGCATTTT
>TRBV3-1/TRBV3-2|NA|TRBJ1-2|NA
CASSQRHSANYGYTF
TGTGCCAGCAGCCAGAGACACTCAGCTAACTATGGCTACACCTTC
>TRBV9|NA|TRBJ1-1|NA
CASSNAPGQPLVAFF
TGTGCCAGCAGCAATGCACCAGGACAGCCCTTGGTAGCTTTCTTT
>TRBV5-1|NA|TRBJ1-4|NA
CASSQGQTATNEKLFF
TGCGCCAGCAGCCAAGGACAGACTGCAACTAATGAAAAACTGTTTTTT
>TRBV21-1|NA|TRBJ2-5|NA
CASSAGQGRRETQYF
TGTGCCAGCAGCGCGGGACAGGGAAGGAGAGAGACCCAGTACTTC
>TRBV19|NA|TRBJ1-5|NA
CASSMAGHNNQPQHF
TGTGCCAGTAGTATGGCAGGGCACAACAATCAGCCCCAGCATTTT
>TRBV7-2|NA|TRBJ2-5|NA
CASSGGALQETQYF
TGTGCCAGCAGCGGAGGGGCCCTTCAAGAGACCCAGTACTTC
>TRBV7-9|once|TRBJ1-3|NA
CASSLLLGNTIYF
TGTGCCAGCAGCTTACTTCTAGGAAACACCATATATTTT